Shown below are 18 T cell receptor beta chains from a single sample sequenced in a study of blood T cell repertoires in COVID-19 (dated by TCRdb to 2019 to 2021). Library generation was performed with the immunoSEQ multiplex PCR assay. TCRdb carries this immuneACCESS record with in-frame sequences only. Its versions omit some clonotypes, under half of them owing to an unresolved V gene in the studies checked, with the rest unexplained. This sample gives about 58,000 clones in total; more than 70% of them show up just once. The ten most abundant clones make up roughly 5.1% of the sample. Sample: peripheral blood. Receptor source: a man in his forties or fifties with active COVID-19.

This clone was picked up a small number of times. The CDR3 protein is CASSLFPGANQPQHF. For the CDR3, the DNA is TGCGCCAGCAGCTTGTTTCCAGGGGCAAATCAGCCCCAGCATTTT. The chain has TRBV5-1 and TRBJ1-5, with TRBD1 as a possible D gene (6 bases). This CDR3 spans 15 amino acids. V was trimmed by 1 base and J by 4 bases, leaving 12 bases between them. Germline CDR1 SGHRS, CDR2 YFSETQ.

The V call is TRBV5-1, the J call TRBJ2-7; 8 nucleotides align to TRBD2. After removal of 0 bases from V and 2 bases from J, the junction contained 7 bases not matched to a gene. The CDR3 totals 16 residues. Germline V lookup: CDR1 SGHRS, CDR2 YFSETQ. The CDR3 region has the DNA TGCGCCAGCAGCTTGGCCGTTGCGGGAGGACCCTACGAGCAGTACTTC. This gives the protein CASSLAVAGGPYEQYF.

DNA for the CDR3: TGTGCCAGCAGCGCCCATCGGGCGGGAGGGCGGGAGACCCAGTACTTC. It specifies CASSAHRAGGRETQYF. The chain employs TRBV2 and TRBJ2-5; TRBD2 aligns across 9 bases. With V trimmed by 6 bases and J by 5 bases, 13 bases remained unmatched. CDR1 SNHLY and CDR2 FYNNEI come from the germline V gene. The CDR3 has 16 amino acids.

The chain employs TRBV24-1 and TRBJ2-7; tentatively, D is TRBD2 (6 bases). V was cut by 0 bases and J by 2 bases, with 10 bases left in between. The CDR3 is 15 amino acids. Germline V lookup: CDR1 KGHDR, CDR2 SFDVKD. CDR3 bases: TGTGCCACCAGTGATTTGGGGGGGTCGACCTACGAGCAGTACTTC. This translates into CATSDLGGSTYEQYF.

The rearrangement links TRBV10-3 to TRBJ2-7, with 7 nucleotides matching TRBD2. The CDR3 runs 15 residues. With V trimmed by 0 bases and J by 4 bases, 6 bases remained unmatched. CDR1 and CDR2 from the germline V gene are ENHRY and SYGVKD. Written as DNA, the CDR3 is TGTGCCATCAGTGAGTCTTCCGGGGGGTATTACGAGCAGTACTTC. Translation: CAISESSGGYYEQYF.

This clone appeared once. CDR3 sequence: CASSPRGGSNTGELFF. The CDR3 DNA is TGTGCCAGCTCACCAAGGGGGGGCTCGAACACCGGGGAGCTGTTTTTT. The chain couples TRBV18 to TRBJ2-2, with D possibly TRBD2 on 7 matching bases. Between the trimmed V and J ends, which lost 2 bases and 0 bases, there was a span of 10 bases. CDR1 is KGHSH and CDR2 is LQKENI in the germline V gene. CDR3 length: 16 amino acids.

The chain combines TRBV14 with TRBJ1-1; 10 bases line up with TRBD1. Germline lookup yields CDR1 SGHDN and CDR2 FVKESK. The CDR3 is made up of 17 amino acids. J was trimmed by 2 bases and V by 3 bases; bases with no gene match: 9. CDR3 in DNA: TGTGCCAGCAGCCACAGACAGGGGGCGAGTTTAAACACTGAAGCTTTCTTT. Translating gives CASSHRQGASLNTEAFF.

The CDR3 spells CASTAQGGGEAFF. Written as DNA, the CDR3 is TGTGCCAGCACTGCACAGGGGGGAGGTGAAGCTTTCTTT. V and J are TRBV6-5 and TRBJ1-1; 8 bases map to TRBD1. Trimming at V came to 7 bases and at J to 7 bases, leaving 8 bases not matched to a gene. The germline gives CDR1 MNHEY, CDR2 SVGAGI. The CDR3 is 13 residues long.

The CDR3 region is CASSIPGQFDGYTF. Written as DNA, the CDR3 is TGTGCCAGCAGTATCCCCGGACAGTTCGATGGCTACACCTTC. V gene TRBV28 combines with J gene TRBJ1-2; TRBD1 is a possible D gene (6 bases). V lost 5 bases to trimming and J lost 6 bases, with 16 bases between them. The CDR3 loop spans 14 amino acids. Germline V gene data show CDR1 as MDHEN and CDR2 as SYDVKM.

The rearrangement links TRBV29-1 to TRBJ1-1; D gene unclear. V was pared by 6 bases and J by 1 base, with 21 bases between. The length of the CDR3 is 16 residues. CDR1 is SQVTM and CDR2 is ANQGSEA in the germline V gene. The CDR3, as DNA: TGCAGCGTAGCGGGTCGAGGCCTGGACGGGAACACTGAAGCTTTCTTT. The encoded protein is CSVAGRGLDGNTEAFF.

The rearrangement links TRBV11-2 to TRBJ1-1, with a possible D match to TRBD1 (6 bases). CDR1 is SGHAT and CDR2 is FQNNGV in the germline V gene. The CDR3 is 14 residues long. The V end lost 0 bases, the J end lost 9 bases, and 14 bases lay between the germline ends. The CDR3 loop is CASSLDPTGTKAFF. DNA of the CDR3: TGTGCCAGCAGCTTAGATCCGACCGGGACAAAAGCTTTCTTT.

This clone was found once. The chain links TRBV19 to TRBJ1-5; the D gene is possibly TRBD1 (5 bases). The CDR3 contains 15 residues. The ends were cut back, 10 bases at V and 2 bases at J, with 18 bases in the middle. Per germline, CDR1 LNHDA and CDR2 SQIVND (reference sequence). CDR3 loop: CATKYQGFGNQPQHF. CDR3 DNA: TGTGCCACCAAGTATCAGGGATTTGGCAATCAGCCCCAGCATTTT.

The chain links TRBV5-1 to TRBJ1-1; possible D gene TRBD1, 5 bases. V was cut by 7 bases and J by 3 bases, with 7 bases left in between. The CDR3 contains 11 residues. Germline CDR1 and CDR2: SGHRS and YFSETQ. This CDR3 is CASARDTEAFF. The CDR3 nucleotides are TGCGCCAGCGCCAGGGACACTGAAGCTTTCTTT.

The chain employs TRBV5-4 and TRBJ2-3, with 11 bases matching TRBD2. Germline V lookup: CDR1 SGHNT, CDR2 YYREEE (reference sequence). This CDR3 has 15 amino acids. With 4 bases clipped from V and 3 bases from J, the junction kept 4 bases outside the gene matches. CDR3 in DNA: TGTGCCAGCAGCCTCCGGACTAGCGGGACAGATACGCAGTATTTT. It translates to CASSLRTSGTDTQYF.

The chain employs TRBV18 and TRBJ2-6; D is possibly TRBD2 (5 bases). Between the trimmed V and J ends, which lost 4 bases and 0 bases, there was a span of 16 bases. CDR3 length: 18 residues. The V gene's germline CDR1 is KGHSH and CDR2 LQKENI. The CDR3 nucleotides read TGTGCCAGCTCACGGAGAGGGCAGGTTAACTCTGGGGCCAACGTCCTGACTTTC. Amino acids: CASSRRGQVNSGANVLTF. Drawing the rest from reference TRBV18 and TRBJ2-6, the complete variable domain is NAGVMQNPRHLVRRRGQEARLRCSPMKGHSHVYWYRQLPEEGLKFMVYLQKENIIDESGMPKERFSAEFPKEGPSILRIQQVVRGDSAAYFCASSRRGQVNSGANVLTFGAGSRLTVL.

This rearrangement joins TRBV18 to TRBJ1-4, with D unclear. The V gene lost 0 bases and the J gene lost 4 bases, with 6 bases spanning the gap. There are 14 residues in the CDR3. CDR1 and CDR2 (germline): KGHSH, LQKENI. CDR3 protein: CASSPPQNNEKLFF. CDR3 coding DNA: TGTGCCAGCTCACCACCCCAGAATAATGAAAAACTGTTTTTT.

This clone showed up just once. The chain combines TRBV9 with TRBJ1-2, with D tentatively TRBD1 (5 bases). The CDR3 contains 15 residues. CDR1 is SGDLS and CDR2 is YYNGEE in the germline V gene. V dropped 0 bases and J dropped 3 bases, with 12 bases sitting between them. The CDR3 DNA sequence: TGTGCCAGCAGCGTAGCTACCGGACACGACTATGGCTACACCTTC. Residues: CASSVATGHDYGYTF.

This chain links TRBV21-1 with TRBJ1-5. TRBV21-1 represents a pseudogene. This CDR3 has 17 residues. CDR3 loop: CASSKGEEAGSNQPQHF. The CDR3 DNA reads as TGTGCCAGCAGCAAAGGGGAAGAAGCGGGCAGCAATCAGCCCCAGCATTTT.